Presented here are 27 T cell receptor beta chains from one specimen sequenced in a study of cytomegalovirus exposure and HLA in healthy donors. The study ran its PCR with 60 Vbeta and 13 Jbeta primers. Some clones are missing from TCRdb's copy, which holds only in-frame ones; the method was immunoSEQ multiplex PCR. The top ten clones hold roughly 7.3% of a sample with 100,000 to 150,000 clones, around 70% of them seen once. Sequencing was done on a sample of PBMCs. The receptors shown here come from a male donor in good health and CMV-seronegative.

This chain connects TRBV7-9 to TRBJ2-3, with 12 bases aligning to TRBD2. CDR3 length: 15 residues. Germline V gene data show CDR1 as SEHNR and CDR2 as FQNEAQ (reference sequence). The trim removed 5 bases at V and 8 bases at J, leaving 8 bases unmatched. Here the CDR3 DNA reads TGTGCCAGCAGCGAACTAGCGGGGGGCCCTGCTACGCAGTATTTT. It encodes CASSELAGGPATQYF.

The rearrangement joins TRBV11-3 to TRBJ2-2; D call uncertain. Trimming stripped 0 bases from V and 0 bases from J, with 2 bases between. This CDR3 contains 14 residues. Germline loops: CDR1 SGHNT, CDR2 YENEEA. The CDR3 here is CASSLDTNTGELFF. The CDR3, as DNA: TGTGCCAGCAGCTTAGATACGAACACCGGGGAGCTGTTTTTT.

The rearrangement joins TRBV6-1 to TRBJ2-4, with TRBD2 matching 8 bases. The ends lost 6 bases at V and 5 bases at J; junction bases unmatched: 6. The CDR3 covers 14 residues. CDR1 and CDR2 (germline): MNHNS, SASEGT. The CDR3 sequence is CASSGRAPQNIQYF. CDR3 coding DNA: TGTGCCAGCAGCGGGAGGGCCCCCCAAAACATTCAGTACTTC.

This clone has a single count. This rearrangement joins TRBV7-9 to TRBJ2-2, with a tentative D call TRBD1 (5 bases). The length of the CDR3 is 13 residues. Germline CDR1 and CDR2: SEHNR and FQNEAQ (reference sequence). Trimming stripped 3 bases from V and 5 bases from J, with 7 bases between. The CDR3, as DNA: TGTGCCAGCAGCTTCGCAGGGACCGGGGAGCTGTTTTTT. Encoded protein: CASSFAGTGELFF.

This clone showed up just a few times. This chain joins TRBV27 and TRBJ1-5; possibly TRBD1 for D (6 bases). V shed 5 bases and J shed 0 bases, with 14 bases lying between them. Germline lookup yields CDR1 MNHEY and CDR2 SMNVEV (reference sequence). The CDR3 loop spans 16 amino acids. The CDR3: CASSAMTGLSNQPQHF. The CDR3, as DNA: TGTGCCAGCAGTGCTATGACAGGACTTAGCAATCAGCCCCAGCATTTT.

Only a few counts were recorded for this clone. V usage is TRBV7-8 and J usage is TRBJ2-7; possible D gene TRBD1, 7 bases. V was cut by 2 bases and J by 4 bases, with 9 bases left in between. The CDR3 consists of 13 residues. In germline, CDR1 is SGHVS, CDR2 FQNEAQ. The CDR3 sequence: CASSLQGGYEQYF. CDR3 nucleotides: TGTGCCAGCAGCTTACAGGGGGGATACGAGCAGTACTTC.

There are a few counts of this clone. For the CDR3, the DNA is TGCGCCAGCAGCCAAGGGTTGGGGAGGGACTATGGCTACACCTTC. It translates to CASSQGLGRDYGYTF. This chain links TRBV4-3 with TRBJ1-2; D is unresolved. Looked up from germline, CDR1 is LGHNA and CDR2 is YSLEER. Trimming left V 1 base short and J 3 bases short, with 12 bases between. This CDR3 is built from 15 residues.

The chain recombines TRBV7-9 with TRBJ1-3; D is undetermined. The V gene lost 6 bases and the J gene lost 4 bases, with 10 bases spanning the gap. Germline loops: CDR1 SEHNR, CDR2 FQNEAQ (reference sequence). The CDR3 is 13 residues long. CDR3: CASRPDKGNTIYF. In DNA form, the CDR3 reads TGTGCCAGCAGACCAGACAAAGGAAACACCATATATTTT. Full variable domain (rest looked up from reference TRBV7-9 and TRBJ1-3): DTGVSQNPRHKITKRGQNVTFRCDPISEHNRLYWYRQTLGQGPEFLTYFQNEAQLEKSRLLSDRFSAERPKGSFSTLEIQRTEQGDSAMYLCASRPDKGNTIYFGEGSWLTVV.

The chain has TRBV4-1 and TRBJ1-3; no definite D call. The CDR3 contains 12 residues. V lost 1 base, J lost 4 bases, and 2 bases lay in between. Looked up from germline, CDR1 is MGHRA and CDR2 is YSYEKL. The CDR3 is CASSQAGNTIYF. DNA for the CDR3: TGCGCCAGCAGCCAAGCGGGAAACACCATATATTTT.

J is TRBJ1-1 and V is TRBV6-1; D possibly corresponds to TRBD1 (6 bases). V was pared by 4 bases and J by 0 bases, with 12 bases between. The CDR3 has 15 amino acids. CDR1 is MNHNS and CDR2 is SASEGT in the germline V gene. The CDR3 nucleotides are TGTGCCAGCAGTGCACAGGGAGGGGTGAACACTGAAGCTTTCTTT. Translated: CASSAQGGVNTEAFF.

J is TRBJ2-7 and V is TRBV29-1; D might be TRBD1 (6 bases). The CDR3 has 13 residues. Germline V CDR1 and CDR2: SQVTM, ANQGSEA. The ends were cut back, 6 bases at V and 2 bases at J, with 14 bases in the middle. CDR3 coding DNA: TGCAGCGTCCAGGGGCGCGCCCCCTACGAGCAGTACTTC. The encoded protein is CSVQGRAPYEQYF.

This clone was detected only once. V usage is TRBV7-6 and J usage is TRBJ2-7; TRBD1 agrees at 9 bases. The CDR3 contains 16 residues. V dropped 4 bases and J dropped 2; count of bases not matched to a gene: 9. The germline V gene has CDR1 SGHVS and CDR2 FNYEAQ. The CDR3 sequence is CASSSAGTGNPYEQYF. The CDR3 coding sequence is TGTGCCAGCAGCTCGGCCGGGACAGGGAATCCCTACGAGCAGTACTTC.

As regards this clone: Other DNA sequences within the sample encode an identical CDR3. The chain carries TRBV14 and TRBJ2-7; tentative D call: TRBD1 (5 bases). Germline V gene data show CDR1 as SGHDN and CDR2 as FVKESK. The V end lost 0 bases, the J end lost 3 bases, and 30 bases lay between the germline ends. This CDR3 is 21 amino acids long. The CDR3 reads CASSQDLGDWTDSTGGYEQYF. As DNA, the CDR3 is TGTGCCAGCAGCCAAGATTTAGGGGATTGGACCGACTCTACAGGTGGCTACGAGCAGTACTTC.

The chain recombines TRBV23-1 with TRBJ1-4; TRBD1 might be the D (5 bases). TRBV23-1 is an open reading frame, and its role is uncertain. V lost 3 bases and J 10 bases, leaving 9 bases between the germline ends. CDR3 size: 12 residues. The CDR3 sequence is CASSQLGGKLFF. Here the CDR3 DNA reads TGCGCCAGCAGTCAGTTGGGGGGAAAACTGTTTTTT.

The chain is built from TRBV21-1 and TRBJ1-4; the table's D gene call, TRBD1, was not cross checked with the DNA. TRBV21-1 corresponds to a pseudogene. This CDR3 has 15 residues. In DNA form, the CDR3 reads TGTGCCAGCAGCACCCAGGACAGGCAATTTGAAAAACTGTTTTTT. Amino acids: CASSTQDRQFEKLFF.

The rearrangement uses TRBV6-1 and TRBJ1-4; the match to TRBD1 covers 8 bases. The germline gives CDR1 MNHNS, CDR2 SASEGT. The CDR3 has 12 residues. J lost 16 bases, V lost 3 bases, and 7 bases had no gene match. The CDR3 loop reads CASSDQGATQFF. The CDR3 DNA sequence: TGTGCCAGCAGTGATCAGGGGGCAACTCAGTTTTTT.

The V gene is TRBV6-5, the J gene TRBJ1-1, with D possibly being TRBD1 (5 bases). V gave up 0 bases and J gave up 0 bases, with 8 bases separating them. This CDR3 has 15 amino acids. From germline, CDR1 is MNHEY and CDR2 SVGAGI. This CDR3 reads CASSYSDTVNTEAFF. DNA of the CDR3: TGTGCCAGCAGTTACTCGGACACCGTGAACACTGAAGCTTTCTTT.

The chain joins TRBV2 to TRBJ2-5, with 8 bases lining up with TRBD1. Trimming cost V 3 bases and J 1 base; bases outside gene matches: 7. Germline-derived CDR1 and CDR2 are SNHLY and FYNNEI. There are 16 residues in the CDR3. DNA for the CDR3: TGTGCCAGCAGTGATTCGCAGGGGGCCCTCCAAGAGACCCAGTACTTC. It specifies CASSDSQGALQETQYF.

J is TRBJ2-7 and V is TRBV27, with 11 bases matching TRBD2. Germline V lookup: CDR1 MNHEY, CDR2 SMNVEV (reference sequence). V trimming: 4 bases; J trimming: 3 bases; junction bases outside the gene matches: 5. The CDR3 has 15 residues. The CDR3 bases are TGTGCCAGCAGTTCCATTCTAGCGGGGGGCTACGAGCAGTACTTC. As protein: CASSSILAGGYEQYF.

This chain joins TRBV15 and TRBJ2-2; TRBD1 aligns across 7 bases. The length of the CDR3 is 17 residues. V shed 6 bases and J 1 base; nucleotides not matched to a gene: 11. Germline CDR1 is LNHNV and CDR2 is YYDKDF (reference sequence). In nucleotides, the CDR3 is TGTGCCACCAGTTGGGGACCGGGACAGATGAACACCGGGGAGCTGTTTTTT. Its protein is CATSWGPGQMNTGELFF.

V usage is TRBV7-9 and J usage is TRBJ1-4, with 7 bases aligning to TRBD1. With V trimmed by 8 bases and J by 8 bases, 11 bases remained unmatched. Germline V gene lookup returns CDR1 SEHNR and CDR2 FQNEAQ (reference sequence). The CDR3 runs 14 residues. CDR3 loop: CASSTGTAGEKLFF. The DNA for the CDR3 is TGTGCCAGCTCGACCGGGACAGCAGGGGAAAAACTGTTTTTT.

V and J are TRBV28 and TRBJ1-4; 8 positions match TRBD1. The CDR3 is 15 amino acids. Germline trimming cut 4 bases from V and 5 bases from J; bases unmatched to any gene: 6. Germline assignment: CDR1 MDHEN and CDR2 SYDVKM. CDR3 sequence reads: CASSSPGGPNEKLFF. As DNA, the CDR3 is TGTGCCAGCAGTTCACCAGGGGGCCCGAATGAAAAACTGTTTTTT.

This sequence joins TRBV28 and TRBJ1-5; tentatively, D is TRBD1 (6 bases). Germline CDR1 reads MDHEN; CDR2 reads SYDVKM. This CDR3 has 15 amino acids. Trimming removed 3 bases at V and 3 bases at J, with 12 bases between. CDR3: CASSFSQGFNQPQHF. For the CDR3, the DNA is TGTGCCAGCAGTTTCTCACAGGGTTTCAATCAGCCCCAGCATTTT.

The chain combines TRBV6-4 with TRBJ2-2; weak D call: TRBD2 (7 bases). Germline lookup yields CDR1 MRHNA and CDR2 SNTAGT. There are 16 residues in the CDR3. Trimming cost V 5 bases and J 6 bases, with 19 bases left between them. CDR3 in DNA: TGTGCCAGCAGTTCCGGAGGGGGGGGCGGCGCCGGGGAGCTGTTTTTT. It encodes CASSSGGGGGAGELFF.

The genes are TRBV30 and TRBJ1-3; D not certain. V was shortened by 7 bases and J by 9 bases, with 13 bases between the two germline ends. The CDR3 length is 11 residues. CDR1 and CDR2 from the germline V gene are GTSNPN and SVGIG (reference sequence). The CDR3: CALLAGATIYF. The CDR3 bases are TGTGCCTTGTTGGCGGGCGCCACCATATATTTT.

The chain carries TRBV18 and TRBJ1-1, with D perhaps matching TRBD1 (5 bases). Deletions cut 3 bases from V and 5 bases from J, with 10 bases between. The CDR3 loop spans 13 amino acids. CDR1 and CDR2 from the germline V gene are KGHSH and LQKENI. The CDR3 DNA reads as TGTGCCAGCTCACCCCTTGGGGGGACTGAAGCTTTCTTT. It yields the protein CASSPLGGTEAFF.

In nucleotides, the CDR3 is TGCGCCAGCAGCTTCCCTCAGTCGGGGGGGCCTGGGGAGCAGTACTTC. Translating it yields CASSFPQSGGPGEQYF. V usage is TRBV5-1 and J usage is TRBJ2-7; TRBD2 matches at 8 bases. Germline lookup yields CDR1 SGHRS and CDR2 YFSETQ. The length of the CDR3 is 16 residues. V shed 2 bases and J 7 bases; nucleotides not matched to a gene: 14.